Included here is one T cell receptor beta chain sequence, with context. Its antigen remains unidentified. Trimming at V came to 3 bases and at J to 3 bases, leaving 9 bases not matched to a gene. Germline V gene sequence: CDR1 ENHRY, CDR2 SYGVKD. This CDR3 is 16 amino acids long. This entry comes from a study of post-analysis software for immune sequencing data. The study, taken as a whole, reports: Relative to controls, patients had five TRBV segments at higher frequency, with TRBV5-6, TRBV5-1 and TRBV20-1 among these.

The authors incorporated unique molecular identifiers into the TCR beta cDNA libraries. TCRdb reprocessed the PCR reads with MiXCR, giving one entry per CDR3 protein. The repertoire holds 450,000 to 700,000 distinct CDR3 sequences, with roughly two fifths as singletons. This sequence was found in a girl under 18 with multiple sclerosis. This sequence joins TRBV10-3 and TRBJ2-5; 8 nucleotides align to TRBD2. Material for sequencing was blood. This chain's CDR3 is CAISDPQLADEETQYF. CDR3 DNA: TGTGCCATCAGTGACCCCCAACTAGCGGACGAAGAGACCCAGTACTTC.